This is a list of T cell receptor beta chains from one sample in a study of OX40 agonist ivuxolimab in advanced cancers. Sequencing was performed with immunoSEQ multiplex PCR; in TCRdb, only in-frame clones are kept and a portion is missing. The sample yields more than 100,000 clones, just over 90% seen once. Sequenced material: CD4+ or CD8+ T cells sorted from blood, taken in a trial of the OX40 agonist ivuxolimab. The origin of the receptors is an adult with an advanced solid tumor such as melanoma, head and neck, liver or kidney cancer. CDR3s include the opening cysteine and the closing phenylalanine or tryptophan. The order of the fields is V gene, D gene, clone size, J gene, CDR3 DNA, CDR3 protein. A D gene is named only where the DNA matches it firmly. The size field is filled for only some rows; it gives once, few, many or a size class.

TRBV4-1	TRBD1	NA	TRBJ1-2	TGCGCCAGCAGCCATGAGTCCCGGGACAGGTTTGGTGGCTACACCTTC	CASSHESRDRFGGYTF
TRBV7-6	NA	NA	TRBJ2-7	TGTGCCAGCAGCTCCAGCTCCTACGAGCAGTACTTC	CASSSSSYEQYF
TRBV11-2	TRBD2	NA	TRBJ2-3	TGTGCCAGCAGCTTAGGAGGGAGCGGTAGCGGGTTCACAGATACGCAGTATTTT	CASSLGGSGSGFTDTQYF
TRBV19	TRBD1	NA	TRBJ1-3	TGTGCCAGTAGTACCTCCTTACTTCCGGGACAGCAATATTTT	CASSTSLLPGQQYF
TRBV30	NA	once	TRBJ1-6	TGTGCCTGGAGTGTACAGCTTGGGAGCCTCCACTTT	CAWSVQLGSLHF
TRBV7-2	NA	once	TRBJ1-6	TGTGCCAGCAGCTTAGACAGGGTCAGCAATTCACCCCTCCACTTT	CASSLDRVSNSPLHF
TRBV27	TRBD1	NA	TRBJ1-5	TGTGCCAGCAGTTTTGACAGGGCAAAAAATCAGCCCCAGCATTTT	CASSFDRAKNQPQHF
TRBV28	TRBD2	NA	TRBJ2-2	TGTGCCAGCAGCCGGCCAGGGACTAGCGGGCGGAACACCGGGGAGCTGTTTTTT	CASSRPGTSGRNTGELFF
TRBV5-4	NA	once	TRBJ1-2	TGTGCCAGCAGCTTGGGGGCTCGAGGGGCTAAAGGGGAGTATGGCTACACCTTC	CASSLGARGAKGEYGYTF
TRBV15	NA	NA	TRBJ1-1	TGTGCCACCAGCAGAGATCAATTGGGGGGTGAAGCTTTCTTT	CATSRDQLGGEAFF
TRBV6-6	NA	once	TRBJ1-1	TGTGCCAGCAGCGAACTGGTGAACACTGAAGCTTTCTTT	CASSELVNTEAFF
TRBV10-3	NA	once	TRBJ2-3	TGTGCCATCACCAACAGGGCCCCCTTTAGCACAGATACGCAGTATTTT	CAITNRAPFSTDTQYF
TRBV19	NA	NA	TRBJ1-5	TGTGCCAGTACCCCTCTCCGGGACAGCAATCAGCCCCAGCATTTT	CASTPLRDSNQPQHF
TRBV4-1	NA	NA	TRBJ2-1	TGCGCCAGCAGCCAAGCCCTTGCGGGGATAAGATACAATGAGCAGTTCTTC	CASSQALAGIRYNEQFF
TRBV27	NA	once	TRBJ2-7	TGTGCCAGCAGCCCGGGTGGTGGGCGGGCATCCGAGCAGTACTTC	CASSPGGGRASEQYF
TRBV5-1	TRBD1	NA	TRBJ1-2	TGCGCCAGCAGCTCAGCGGGACAGGCGAACTATGGCTACACCTTC	CASSSAGQANYGYTF
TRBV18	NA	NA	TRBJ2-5	TGTGCCAGCTCACCTTTAGAAGGGACCCAGTACTTC	CASSPLEGTQYF
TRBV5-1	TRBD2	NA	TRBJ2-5	TGCGCCAGCAGCTCACCCCGATGGGGACTAGCGGACCACCAAGAGACCCAGTACTTC	CASSSPRWGLADHQETQYF
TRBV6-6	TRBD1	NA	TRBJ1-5	TGTGCCAGCAGTTACCTCGGGACAGGGGGCGGTCAGCCCCAGCATTTT	CASSYLGTGGGQPQHF
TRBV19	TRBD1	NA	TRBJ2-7	TGTGCCAGTACCCGGAGCGGGGACAGGGTTAAAGAGCAGTACTTC	CASTRSGDRVKEQYF
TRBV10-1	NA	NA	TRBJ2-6	TGCGCCAGCACCGAGAATGCTGGGGCCAACGTCCTGACTTTC	CASTENAGANVLTF
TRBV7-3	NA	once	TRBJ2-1	TGTGCCAGCAGCCAGGACGCGGGGAATGAGCAGTTCTTC	CASSQDAGNEQFF
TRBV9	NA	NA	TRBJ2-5	TGTGCCAGCAGCGTAGATGGAGTTCAAGAGACCCAGTACTTC	CASSVDGVQETQYF
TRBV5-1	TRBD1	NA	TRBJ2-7	TGCGCCAGCAGCCCCGGACAGGGAAGCTCCTACGAGCAGTACTTC	CASSPGQGSSYEQYF